This entry concerns a single T cell receptor beta chain. This specimen belongs to a study of blood T cell repertoires in COVID-19. Across the study: Samples of COVID-19 (acute and convalescent) were obtained from the United States, Italy and Spain. T cells, B-cell-depleted T cells, or PBMCs provided the cDNA or gDNA that served as material.

The CDR3 sequence is 19 residues long. V lost 7 bases and J lost 2, with 27 bases in between. Per the authors' pipeline: It was from reference gene primer amplification that nucleated cell counts were estimated. Sequencing used immunoSEQ multiplex PCR; TCRdb keeps in-frame clones, though not all of them. The DNA gave D and trimming, while V, J and clone size come from that table. Here the sample spans approximately 73,000 clones, roughly 87% being singletons. The receptor was derived from a man aged 80 or over with acute or convalescent COVID-19. This chain connects TRBV6-7 to TRBJ1-5; D is perhaps TRBD1 (5 bases). TRBV6-7 is filed as an ORF, its function uncertain. The source material was peripheral blood. CDR3 loop: CASILPGPRKVYGNQPQHF. The CDR3, as DNA: TGTGCCAGCATTCTACCAGGGCCCCGGAAGGTGTATGGCAATCAGCCCCAGCATTTT.